One sample yielded the 6 T cell receptor beta chains listed below, sequenced in a study of shared clonotypes between healthy human individuals. It was CD45RO-negative cells, positively selected for CCR7, that made up naive CD8 cells, with terminally differentiated effector memory CD45RA+ cells excluded. Measured with immunoSEQ multiplex PCR; TCRdb has only the in-frame clones, and not every one. The table shows some 740,000 clones, with around 93% occurring only once. The sequenced sample consisted of naive CD8+ T cells sorted from blood. The source is a man aged 25 to 40 in good health.

CDR3 nucleotide sequence: TGTGCCAGCAGCTTAGCCCCCATCCAGATGACCGGGGAGCTGTTTTTT. This sequence encodes CASSLAPIQMTGELFF. The chain uses TRBV7-8 and TRBJ2-2, with no clear D. The CDR3 consists of 16 residues. The germline V and J ends were trimmed by 0 bases and 5 bases, with 13 bases remaining between them. CDR1 is SGHVS, CDR2 FQNEAQ, per germline. Looking up the rest from reference TRBV7-8 and TRBJ2-2 gives the full variable domain: GAGVSQSPRYKVAKRGQDVALRCDPISGHVSLFWYQQALGQGPEFLTYFQNEAQLDKSGLPSDRFFAERPEGSVSTLKIQRTQQEDSAVYLCASSLAPIQMTGELFFGEGSRLTVL.

The chain has TRBV4-3 and TRBJ2-7; D is possibly TRBD2 (6 bases). With 5 bases removed from V and 3 bases from J, the gap between germline ends came to 11 bases. The CDR3 extends over 13 amino acids. The germline V gene has CDR1 LGHNA and CDR2 YSLEER. CDR3 amino acids: CASSWGLHYEQYF. The CDR3 nucleotides read TGCGCCAGCAGCTGGGGACTCCACTACGAGCAGTACTTC.

Turning to this clone: The sample contains more than one DNA sequence encoding this CDR3. The CDR3 DNA is TGTGCCAGCAGCTTGGGGCTAGCGGGAGAAGAGACCCAGTACTTC. Translation: CASSLGLAGEETQYF. The J gene is TRBJ2-5, the V gene TRBV5-4; 10 bases are a match to TRBD2. The trim removed 0 bases at V and 3 bases at J, leaving 2 bases unmatched. Germline CDR1 reads SGHNT; CDR2 reads YYREEE (reference sequence). This CDR3 has 15 residues.

The chain employs TRBV7-9 and TRBJ2-7, with 7 bases aligning to TRBD1. With 10 bases clipped from V and 3 bases from J, the junction kept 12 bases outside the gene matches. The CDR3 has 14 residues. The germline V gene has CDR1 SEHNR and CDR2 FQNEAQ (reference sequence). CDR3 in amino acids: CATAHRGRYYEQYF. The DNA for the CDR3 is TGTGCCACCGCCCACAGGGGCAGATACTACGAGCAGTACTTC.

On this clone: The same CDR3 can be traced to other DNA sequences in this sample. CDR3 loop: CASSLTPSSTDTQYF. CDR3 sequence (DNA): TGTGCCAGCAGCTTAACTCCGTCTAGCACAGATACGCAGTATTTT. The rearrangement links TRBV7-9 to TRBJ2-3; D unclear. The CDR3 consists of 15 residues. V lost 2 bases, J lost 0 bases, and 9 bases lay in between. Germline-derived CDR1 and CDR2 are SEHNR and FQNEAQ (reference sequence). Drawing the rest from reference TRBV7-9 and TRBJ2-3, the complete variable domain is DTGVSQNPRHKITKRGQNVTFRCDPISEHNRLYWYRQTLGQGPEFLTYFQNEAQLEKSRLLSDRFSAERPKGSFSTLEIQRTEQGDSAMYLCASSLTPSSTDTQYFGPGTRLTVL.

The chain carries TRBV28 and TRBJ2-7; 8 positions agree with TRBD1. Germline loops: CDR1 MDHEN, CDR2 SYDVKM. V lost 11 bases to trimming and J lost 3 bases; unmatched junction nucleotides: 6. The CDR3 is 12 amino acids. CDR3 residues: CASRQGNYEQYF. The DNA for the CDR3 is TGTGCCTCGCGACAGGGGAACTACGAGCAGTACTTC.